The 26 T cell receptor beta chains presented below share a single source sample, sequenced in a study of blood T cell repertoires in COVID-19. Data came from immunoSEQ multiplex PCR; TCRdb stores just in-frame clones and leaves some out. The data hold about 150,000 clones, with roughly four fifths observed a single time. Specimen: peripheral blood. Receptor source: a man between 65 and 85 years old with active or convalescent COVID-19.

Written as DNA, the CDR3 is TGTGCCAGCTCAGCGACAGATGGAGATTCACCCCTCCACTTT. Its translation: CASSATDGDSPLHF. The chain joins TRBV18 to TRBJ1-6; a possible D gene is TRBD1 (5 bases). Germline assignment: CDR1 KGHSH and CDR2 LQKENI. The CDR3 spans 14 residues. The V gene lost 5 bases and the J gene lost 8 bases, with 13 bases spanning the gap.

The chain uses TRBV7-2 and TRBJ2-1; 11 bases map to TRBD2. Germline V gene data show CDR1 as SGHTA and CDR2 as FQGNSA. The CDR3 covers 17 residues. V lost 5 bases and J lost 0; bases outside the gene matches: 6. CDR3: CASSPLLAGGSYNEQFF. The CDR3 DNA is TGTGCCAGCAGCCCCCTCCTAGCGGGGGGCTCCTACAATGAGCAGTTCTTC.

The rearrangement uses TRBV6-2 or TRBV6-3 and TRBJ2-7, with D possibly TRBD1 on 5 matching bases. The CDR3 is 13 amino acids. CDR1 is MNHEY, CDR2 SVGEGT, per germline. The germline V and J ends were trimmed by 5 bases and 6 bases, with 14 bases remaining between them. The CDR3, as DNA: TGTGCCAGCAGTCATTCAGGGTCGGGCGAGCAGTACTTC. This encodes CASSHSGSGEQYF.

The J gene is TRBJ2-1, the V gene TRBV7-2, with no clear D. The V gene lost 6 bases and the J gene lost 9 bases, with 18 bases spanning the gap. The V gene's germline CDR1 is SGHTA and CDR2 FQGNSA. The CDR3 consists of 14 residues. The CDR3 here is CASRPGPRNSEQFF. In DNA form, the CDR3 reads TGTGCCAGCAGACCAGGTCCCCGAAACAGTGAGCAGTTCTTC.

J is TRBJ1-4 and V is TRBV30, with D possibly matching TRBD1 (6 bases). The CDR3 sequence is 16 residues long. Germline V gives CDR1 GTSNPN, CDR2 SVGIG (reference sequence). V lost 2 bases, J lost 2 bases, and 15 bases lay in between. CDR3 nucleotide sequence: TGTGCCTGGAGTTCCGGACAGAGGTTTACTAATGAAAAACTGTTTTTT. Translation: CAWSSGQRFTNEKLFF.

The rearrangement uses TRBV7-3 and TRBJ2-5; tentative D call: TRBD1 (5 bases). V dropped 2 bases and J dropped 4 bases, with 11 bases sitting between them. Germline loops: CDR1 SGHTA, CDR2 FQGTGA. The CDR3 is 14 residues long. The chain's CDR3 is CASSLAGKGETQYF. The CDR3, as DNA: TGTGCCAGCAGCTTAGCAGGGAAAGGAGAGACCCAGTACTTC.

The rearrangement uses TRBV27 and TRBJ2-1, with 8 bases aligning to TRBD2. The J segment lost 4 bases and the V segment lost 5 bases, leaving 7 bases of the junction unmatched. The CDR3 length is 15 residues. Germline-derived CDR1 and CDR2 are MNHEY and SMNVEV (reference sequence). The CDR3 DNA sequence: TGTGCCAGCAGTACTAGCGGTTGGTCTTACAATGAGCAGTTCTTC. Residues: CASSTSGWSYNEQFF.

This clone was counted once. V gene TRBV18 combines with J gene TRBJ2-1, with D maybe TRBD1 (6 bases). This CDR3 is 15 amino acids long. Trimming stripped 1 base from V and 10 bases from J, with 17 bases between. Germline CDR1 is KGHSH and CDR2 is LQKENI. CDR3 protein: CASSPQNRGQGEQFF. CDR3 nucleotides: TGTGCCAGCTCACCACAAAACCGGGGACAAGGGGAGCAGTTCTTC.

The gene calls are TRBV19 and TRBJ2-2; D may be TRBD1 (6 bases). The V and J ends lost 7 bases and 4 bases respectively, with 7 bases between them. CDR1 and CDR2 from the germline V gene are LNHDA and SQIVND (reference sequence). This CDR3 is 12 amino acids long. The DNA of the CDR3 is TGTGCCAGTACAGGGGTCACCGGGGAGCTGTTTTTT. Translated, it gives CASTGVTGELFF.

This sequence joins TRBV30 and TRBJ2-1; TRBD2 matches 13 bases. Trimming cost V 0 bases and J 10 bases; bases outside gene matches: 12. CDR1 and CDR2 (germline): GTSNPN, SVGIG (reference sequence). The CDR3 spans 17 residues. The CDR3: CAWSVIPTSGRAKEQFF. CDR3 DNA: TGTGCCTGGAGTGTAATCCCCACTAGCGGGAGGGCCAAAGAGCAGTTCTTC. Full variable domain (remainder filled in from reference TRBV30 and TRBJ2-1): SQTIHQWPATLVQPVGSPLSLECTVEGTSNPNLYWYRQAAGRGLQLLFYSVGIGQISSEVPQNLSASRPQDRQFILSSKKLLLSDSGFYLCAWSVIPTSGRAKEQFFGPGTRLTVL.

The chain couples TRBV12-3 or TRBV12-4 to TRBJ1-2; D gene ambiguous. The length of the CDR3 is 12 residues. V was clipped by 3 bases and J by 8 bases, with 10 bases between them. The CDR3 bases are TGTGCCAGCAGTTTTATGATTCGGGGCTACACCTTC. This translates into CASSFMIRGYTF.

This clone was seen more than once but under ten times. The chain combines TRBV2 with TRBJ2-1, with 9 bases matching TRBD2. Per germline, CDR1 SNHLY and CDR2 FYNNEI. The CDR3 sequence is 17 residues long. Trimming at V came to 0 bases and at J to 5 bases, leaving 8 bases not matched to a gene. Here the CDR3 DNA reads TGTGCCAGCAGTGAAGCGCGGGGGGGCAACACCAACAATGAGCAGTTCTTC. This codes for CASSEARGGNTNNEQFF. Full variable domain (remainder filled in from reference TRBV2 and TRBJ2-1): EPEVTQTPSHQVTQMGQEVILRCVPISNHLYFYWYRQILGQKVEFLVSFYNNEISEKSEIFDDQFSVERPDGSNFTLKIRSTKLEDSAMYFCASSEARGGNTNNEQFFGPGTRLTVL.

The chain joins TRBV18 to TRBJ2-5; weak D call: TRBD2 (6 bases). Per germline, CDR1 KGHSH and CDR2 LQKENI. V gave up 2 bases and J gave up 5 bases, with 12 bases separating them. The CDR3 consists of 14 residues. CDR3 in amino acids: CASSPSGAGETQYF. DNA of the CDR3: TGTGCCAGCTCACCATCCGGGGCGGGGGAGACCCAGTACTTC.

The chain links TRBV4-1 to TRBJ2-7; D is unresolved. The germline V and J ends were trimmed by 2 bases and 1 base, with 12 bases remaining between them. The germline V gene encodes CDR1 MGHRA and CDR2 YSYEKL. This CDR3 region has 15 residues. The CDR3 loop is CASSQLSKLSYEQYF. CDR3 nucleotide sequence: TGCGCCAGCAGCCAACTCAGCAAACTATCCTACGAGCAGTACTTC.

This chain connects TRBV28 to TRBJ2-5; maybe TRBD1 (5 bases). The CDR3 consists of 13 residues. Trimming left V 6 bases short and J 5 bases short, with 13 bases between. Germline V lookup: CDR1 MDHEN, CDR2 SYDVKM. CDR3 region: CASRQTVSETQYF. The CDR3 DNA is TGTGCCAGCAGACAGACAGTATCGGAGACCCAGTACTTC.

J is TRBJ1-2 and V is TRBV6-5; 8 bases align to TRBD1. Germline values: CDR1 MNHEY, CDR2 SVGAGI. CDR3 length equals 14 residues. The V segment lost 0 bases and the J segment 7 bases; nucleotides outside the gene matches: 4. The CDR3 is CASSYSGQGAGYTF. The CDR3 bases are TGTGCCAGCAGTTACTCCGGACAGGGTGCTGGCTACACCTTC.

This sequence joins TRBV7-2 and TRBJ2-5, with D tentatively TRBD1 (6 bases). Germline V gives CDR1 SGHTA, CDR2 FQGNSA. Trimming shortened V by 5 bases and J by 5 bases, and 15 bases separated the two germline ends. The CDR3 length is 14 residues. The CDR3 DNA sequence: TGTGCCAGCAGCCCCCAGGGGTGGAAGGAGACCCAGTACTTC. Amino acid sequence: CASSPQGWKETQYF.

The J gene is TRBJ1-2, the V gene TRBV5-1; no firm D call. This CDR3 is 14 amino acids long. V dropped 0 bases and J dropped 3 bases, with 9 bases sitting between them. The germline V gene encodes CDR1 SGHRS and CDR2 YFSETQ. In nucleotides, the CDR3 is TGCGCCAGCAGCTTGGTGGCGGTGGACTATGGCTACACCTTC. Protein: CASSLVAVDYGYTF.

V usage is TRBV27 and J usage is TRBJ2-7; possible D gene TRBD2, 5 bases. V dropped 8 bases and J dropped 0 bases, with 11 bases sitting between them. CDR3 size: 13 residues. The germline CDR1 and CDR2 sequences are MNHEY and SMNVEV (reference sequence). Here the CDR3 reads CASAPGSSYEQYF. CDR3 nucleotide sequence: TGTGCCAGCGCCCCTGGGAGCTCCTACGAGCAGTACTTC.

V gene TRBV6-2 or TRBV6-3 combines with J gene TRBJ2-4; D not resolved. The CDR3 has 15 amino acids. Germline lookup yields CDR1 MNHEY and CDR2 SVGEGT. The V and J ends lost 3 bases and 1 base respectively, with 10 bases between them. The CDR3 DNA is TGTGCCAGCAGTTATGGGCGTGGGGCCAAAAACATTCAGTACTTC. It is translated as CASSYGRGAKNIQYF.

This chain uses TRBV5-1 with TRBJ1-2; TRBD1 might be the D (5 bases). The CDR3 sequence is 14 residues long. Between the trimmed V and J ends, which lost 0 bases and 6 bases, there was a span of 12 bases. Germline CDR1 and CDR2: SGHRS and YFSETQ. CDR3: CASSLAIGEDGYTF. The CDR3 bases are TGCGCCAGCAGCTTGGCGATAGGGGAGGATGGCTACACCTTC.

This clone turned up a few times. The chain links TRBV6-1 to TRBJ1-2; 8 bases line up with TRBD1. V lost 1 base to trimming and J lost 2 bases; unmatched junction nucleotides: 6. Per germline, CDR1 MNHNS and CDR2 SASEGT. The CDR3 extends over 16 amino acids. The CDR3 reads CASSEGRTGHNYGYTF. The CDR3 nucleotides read TGTGCCAGCAGTGAAGGACGGACAGGGCACAACTATGGCTACACCTTC.

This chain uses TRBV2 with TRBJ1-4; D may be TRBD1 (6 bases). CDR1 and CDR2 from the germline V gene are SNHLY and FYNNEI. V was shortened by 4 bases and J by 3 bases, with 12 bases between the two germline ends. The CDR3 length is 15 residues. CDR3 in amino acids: CASSGPGQANEKLFF. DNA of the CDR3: TGTGCCAGCAGTGGCCCGGGACAAGCTAATGAAAAACTGTTTTTT.

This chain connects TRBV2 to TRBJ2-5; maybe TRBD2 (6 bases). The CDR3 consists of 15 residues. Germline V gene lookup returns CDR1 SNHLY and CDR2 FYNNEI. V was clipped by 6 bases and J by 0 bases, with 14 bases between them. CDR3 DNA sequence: TGTGCCAGCAGCCAGACTAGGGTGTACCAAGAGACCCAGTACTTC. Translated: CASSQTRVYQETQYF.

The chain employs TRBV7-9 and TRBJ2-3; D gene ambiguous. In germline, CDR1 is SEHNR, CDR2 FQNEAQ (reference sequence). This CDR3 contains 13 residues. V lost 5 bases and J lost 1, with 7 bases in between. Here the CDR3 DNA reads TGTGCCAGCAGCCATAGCCGCACAGATACGCAGTATTTT. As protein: CASSHSRTDTQYF.

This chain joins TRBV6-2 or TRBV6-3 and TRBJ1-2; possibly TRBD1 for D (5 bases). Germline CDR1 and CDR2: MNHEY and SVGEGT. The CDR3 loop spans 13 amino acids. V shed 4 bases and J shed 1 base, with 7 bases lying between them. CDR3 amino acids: CASSWQGNYGYTF. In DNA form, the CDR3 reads TGTGCCAGCAGTTGGCAGGGTAACTATGGCTACACCTTC.